These 19 T cell receptor beta chains originate from one sample sequenced in a study of T cell responses to AZD1222 COVID-19 vaccine. Some clones are missing from TCRdb's copy, which holds only in-frame ones; the method was immunoSEQ multiplex PCR. This sample carries 95,000 to 110,000 clones, roughly 87% of them seen once, and the ten largest clones take 3.5% to 4.5%. Material: peripheral blood, obtained on day 0 of AZD1222 vaccination. The receptor source for this set is an adult in good health.

V is TRBV5-4 and J is TRBJ2-7; 12 positions match TRBD2. The germline V gene encodes CDR1 SGHNT and CDR2 YYREEE (reference sequence). The CDR3 runs to 16 residues. V lost 4 bases, J lost 2 bases, and 7 bases stayed unmatched. CDR3 sequence: CASSGDTSGGTYEQYF. CDR3 coding DNA: TGTGCCAGCAGCGGAGATACTAGCGGGGGGACCTACGAGCAGTACTTC.

The chain has TRBV5-4 and TRBJ1-1, with TRBD1 matching over 9 bases. Germline V gene sequence: CDR1 SGHNT, CDR2 YYREEE (reference sequence). V shed 4 bases, J shed 1 base, and the junction held 8 bases outside the gene matches. The CDR3 sequence is 16 residues long. CDR3 loop: CASSPTGGTPNTEAFF. In DNA, the CDR3 is TGTGCCAGCAGCCCGACAGGGGGTACTCCGAACACTGAAGCTTTCTTT. Supplemented by reference TRBV5-4 and TRBJ1-1, the full variable domain reads ETGVTQSPTHLIKTRGQQVTLRCSSQSGHNTVSWYQQALGQGPQFIFQYYREEENGRGNFPPRFSGLQFPNYSSELNVNALELDDSALYLCASSPTGGTPNTEAFFGQGTRLTVV.

The chain carries TRBV27 and TRBJ1-5; 7 bases are a match to TRBD1. The germline V gene has CDR1 MNHEY and CDR2 SMNVEV (reference sequence). Trimming cost V 1 base and J 2 bases; bases outside gene matches: 11. The CDR3 is 18 residues long. The CDR3, as DNA: TGTGCCAGCAGTTTATTACCCCCCCTAACAGGGGGCAATCAGCCCCAGCATTTT. It translates to CASSLLPPLTGGNQPQHF.

This chain connects TRBV6-6 to TRBJ1-5; 7 bases align to TRBD1. The V gene end was trimmed by 5 bases and the J gene end by 0 bases; junction bases not matched to a gene: 13. This CDR3 is built from 18 residues. Germline V gene sequence: CDR1 MNHNY, CDR2 SVGAGI (reference sequence). CDR3 protein: CASSRTGLPLISNQPQHF. The CDR3 bases are TGTGCCAGCAGTCGGACAGGCTTACCCCTGATTAGCAATCAGCCCCAGCATTTT.

The chain is built from TRBV7-9 and TRBJ1-2, with D hard to call. The CDR3 sequence is 10 residues long. Trimming removed 5 bases at V and 12 bases at J, with 10 bases between. Germline values: CDR1 SEHNR, CDR2 FQNEAQ (reference sequence). The CDR3 region is CASSASPNTF. Written as DNA, the CDR3 is TGTGCCAGCAGCGCATCACCCAACACCTTC.

The V gene is TRBV9, the J gene TRBJ2-3; D remains unclear. The length of the CDR3 is 12 residues. The V gene's germline CDR1 is SGDLS and CDR2 YYNGEE. Between the trimmed V and J ends, which lost 3 bases and 5 bases, there was a span of 7 bases. The CDR3 loop reads CASSGKGDTQYF. In DNA form, the CDR3 reads TGTGCCAGCAGCGGGAAGGGAGATACGCAGTATTTT.

V gene TRBV2 combines with J gene TRBJ2-7; the match to TRBD2 covers 9 bases. CDR1 is SNHLY and CDR2 is FYNNEI in the germline V gene. The CDR3 is 14 residues long. Trimming cost V 3 bases and J 5 bases; bases outside gene matches: 5. This CDR3 reads CASSEWTSDDEQYF. The CDR3 DNA sequence: TGTGCCAGCAGTGAGTGGACTAGCGATGACGAGCAGTACTTC.

V gene TRBV5-3 combines with J gene TRBJ1-2; no clear D gene. TRBV5-3 is an ORF, and what it does is uncertain. The CDR3 runs to 17 residues. The V gene lost 3 bases and the J gene lost 1 base, with 19 bases spanning the gap. CDR3 amino acids: CARSSPKSEGDNYGYTF. CDR3 in DNA: TGTGCCAGAAGCTCCCCCAAGTCGGAGGGCGATAACTATGGCTACACCTTC.

V gene TRBV30 combines with J gene TRBJ1-3; D is possibly TRBD1 (5 bases). Trimming stripped 4 bases from V and 0 bases from J, with 7 bases between. This CDR3 is built from 13 residues. Germline assignment: CDR1 GTSNPN and CDR2 SVGIG (reference sequence). CDR3 sequence reads: CAWTGISGNTIYF. CDR3 nucleotides: TGTGCCTGGACAGGGATCTCTGGAAACACCATATATTTT.

This rearrangement joins TRBV6-5 to TRBJ2-7, with D possibly TRBD1 on 6 matching bases. The V and J ends lost 7 bases and 2 bases respectively, with 18 bases between them. The CDR3 is made up of 15 amino acids. Germline V gene lookup returns CDR1 MNHEY and CDR2 SVGAGI. The CDR3 is CASTRVWDTTYEQYF. The CDR3 DNA is TGTGCCAGCACCCGAGTCTGGGACACCACCTACGAGCAGTACTTC.

The chain carries TRBV7-9 and TRBJ2-1; no clear D. The V and J ends lost 5 bases and 5 bases respectively, with 7 bases between them. The CDR3 is made up of 12 amino acids. In germline, CDR1 is SEHNR, CDR2 FQNEAQ (reference sequence). The DNA of the CDR3 is TGTGCCAGCAGCCCTATTAACAATGAGCAGTTCTTC. Encoded protein: CASSPINNEQFF.

This clone was picked up one time. The chain uses TRBV3-1 (or the pseudogene TRBV3-2) and TRBJ1-2; D gene ambiguous. This CDR3 is 13 amino acids long. Trimming pared 1 base from V and 7 bases from J, leaving 10 bases between. Germline lookup yields CDR1 LGHDT and CDR2 YNNKEL (reference sequence). The CDR3 reads CASSQVSLGGYTF. In DNA, the CDR3 is TGTGCCAGCAGCCAAGTCTCCCTTGGTGGCTACACCTTC.

This clone was observed a few times. The chain links TRBV5-1 to TRBJ1-6, with 9 bases aligning to TRBD1. Trimming removed 4 bases from V and 9 bases from J; junction bases left unmatched: 8. Germline V gene sequence: CDR1 SGHRS, CDR2 YFSETQ. This CDR3 is built from 15 residues. The CDR3 spells CASSAGQGLSSPLHF. The CDR3 DNA reads TGCGCCAGCAGCGCTGGACAGGGGCTTTCTTCACCCCTCCACTTT.

J is TRBJ2-1 and V is TRBV19, with 9 bases aligning to TRBD2. Germline V lookup: CDR1 LNHDA, CDR2 SQIVND (reference sequence). Trimming cost V 2 bases and J 6 bases; bases outside gene matches: 14. The CDR3 spans 18 residues. CDR3 in DNA: TGTGCCAGTAGTATAAGGGTGGCGGGGGGGTCTTGGGGCAATGAGCAGTTCTTC. Its translation is CASSIRVAGGSWGNEQFF.

This chain uses TRBV9 with TRBJ1-1; TRBD1 is a possible D gene (5 bases). The germline gives CDR1 SGDLS, CDR2 YYNGEE. This CDR3 comprises 15 residues. V was clipped by 0 bases and J by 1 base, with 10 bases between them. The CDR3 sequence is CASSVGGVQNTEAFF. The CDR3 DNA reads TGTGCCAGCAGCGTAGGGGGGGTTCAGAACACTGAAGCTTTCTTT.

This chain connects TRBV27 to TRBJ2-3, with D possibly being TRBD1 (5 bases). Germline assignment: CDR1 MNHEY and CDR2 SMNVEV (reference sequence). The CDR3 has 14 residues. Trimming cost V 2 bases and J 3 bases, with 9 bases left between them. The CDR3 DNA follows: TGTGCCAGCAGTTTAATGGGGCCGACAGATACGCAGTATTTT. It yields the protein CASSLMGPTDTQYF.

The chain links TRBV29-1 to TRBJ1-2; 8 nucleotides agree with TRBD1. V lost 4 bases, J lost 4 bases, and 5 bases stayed unmatched. The length of the CDR3 is 13 residues. Germline values: CDR1 SQVTM, CDR2 ANQGSEA. CDR3 coding DNA: TGCAGCGTTGTAGGACAGGGAACCTATGGCTACACCTTC. The encoded protein is CSVVGQGTYGYTF.

The genes are TRBV5-5 and TRBJ1-2, with 10 bases aligning to TRBD1. CDR1 and CDR2 (germline): SGHKS, YYEKEE (reference sequence). The CDR3 totals 16 residues. V was clipped by 3 bases and J by 3 bases; unmatched bases: 8. The CDR3 region is CASSSGQGTPYYGYTF. The DNA for the CDR3 is TGTGCCAGCAGCTCGGGACAGGGGACCCCCTACTATGGCTACACCTTC.

This chain uses TRBV6-6 with TRBJ2-2, with 13 positions matching TRBD2. Germline V CDR1 and CDR2: MNHNY, SVGAGI (reference sequence). V trimming: 5 bases; J trimming: 4 bases; junction bases outside the gene matches: 4. The CDR3 is 16 residues long. CDR3 DNA: TGTGCCAGCAGTATGGGACTAGCGGGGACCACCGGGGAGCTGTTTTTT. Its translation: CASSMGLAGTTGELFF.